There are a few counts of the clone carrying this T cell receptor beta chain. The antigen is undetermined. This record comes from a study of beta chain features in type 1 diabetes. A CD45RO/CCR7/CD25/CD127/CD95/CD27 panel sorted naive, central memory, regulatory and stem cell-like memory CD4+ cells. Purity of each sorted population was above 98%. General observations from the study: TCRB CDR3s were moderately but significantly shorter in Type 1 diabetes patients in all four CD4+ subsets. The naive, central memory and Treg TCRB repertoires looked more alike in patients than they did in healthy donors. An over-representation of cells with high TCR expression could result from cDNA sequencing.

The authors reverse transcribed all of the isolated RNA, so sequencing captured expressed TCRB transcripts. Repertoires were generated with immunoSEQ multiplex PCR, while TCRdb's copy carries only in-frame clones and drops some. The data contain 500,000 to 650,000 clones, around 11% of them singletons. The ends were cut back, 5 bases at V and 2 bases at J, with 15 bases in the middle. Germline V gives CDR1 SGHNT, CDR2 YYREEE (reference sequence). This CDR3 region has 15 residues. The sequencing sample was made of naive CD4+ T cells from blood. The J gene is TRBJ2-3, the V gene TRBV5-4, with D tentatively TRBD1 (5 bases). The clonotype comes from a young man with type 1 diabetes. CDR3 protein: CASRGRQGSTDTQYF. The CDR3 coding sequence is TGTGCCAGCAGAGGTCGGCAGGGCTCCACAGATACGCAGTATTTT.